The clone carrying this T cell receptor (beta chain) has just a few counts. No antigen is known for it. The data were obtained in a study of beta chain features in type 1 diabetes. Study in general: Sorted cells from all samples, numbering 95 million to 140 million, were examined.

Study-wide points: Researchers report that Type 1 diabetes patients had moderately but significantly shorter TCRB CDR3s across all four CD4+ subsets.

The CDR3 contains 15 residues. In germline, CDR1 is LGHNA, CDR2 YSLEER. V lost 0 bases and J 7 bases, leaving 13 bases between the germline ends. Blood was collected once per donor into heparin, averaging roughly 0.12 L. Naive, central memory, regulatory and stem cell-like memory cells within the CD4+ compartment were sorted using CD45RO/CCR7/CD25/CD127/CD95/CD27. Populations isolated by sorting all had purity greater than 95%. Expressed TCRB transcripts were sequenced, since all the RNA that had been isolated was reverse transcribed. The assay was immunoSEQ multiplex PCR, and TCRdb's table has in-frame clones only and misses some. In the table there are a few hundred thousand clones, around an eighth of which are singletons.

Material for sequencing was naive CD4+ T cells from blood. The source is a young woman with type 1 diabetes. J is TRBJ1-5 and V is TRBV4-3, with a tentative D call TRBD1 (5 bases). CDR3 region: CASSQDGGGRQPQHF. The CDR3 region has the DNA TGCGCCAGCAGCCAAGATGGGGGGGGTCGACAGCCCCAGCATTTT.